This T cell receptor (beta chain) is drawn from a study of CD8 T cells in Susac syndrome. Peripheral blood CD8+ and CD4+ T cells were profiled by TCR beta sequencing. From germline, CDR1 is LNHDA and CDR2 SQIVND (reference sequence). The V segment lost 6 bases and the J segment 6 bases; nucleotides outside the gene matches: 7. The length of the CDR3 is 14 residues. The RNA input was about 0.5 to 1 ug, and it was reverse transcribed with random hexamers. An immunoSEQ multiplex PCR amplified TCR beta CDR3 over 54 Vbeta and 13 Jbeta. TCRdb re-called the immunoSEQ multiplex PCR reads with MiXCR, one entry per CDR3 protein. Here the sample spans roughly 110,000 distinct CDR3 sequences, around 90% being singletons.

The sequenced material came from CD4+ T cells from PBMCs. This TCR derives from a human donor in good health. V usage is TRBV19 and J usage is TRBJ1-1; TRBD1 aligns across 10 bases. CDR3 sequence: CASSFLGQGPEAFF. For the CDR3, the DNA is TGTGCCAGTAGCTTCCTGGGACAGGGGCCTGAAGCTTTCTTT.